A single sample gave rise to the 27 T cell receptor beta chains below, sequenced in a study of blood T cell repertoires in COVID-19. The method was immunoSEQ multiplex PCR; TCRdb's version includes in-frame clones alone and lacks a portion of them. The sample contains some 200,000 clones, roughly 92% of which appear only once. Sequences were obtained from peripheral blood. The receptor source for this set is a man younger than 45 with COVID-19, enrolled during active disease.

Turning to this clone: This same CDR3 is encoded by further DNA sequences in the sample. The V and J genes are TRBV27 and TRBJ2-5, with 8 bases identical to TRBD2. This CDR3 contains 13 residues. The germline gives CDR1 MNHEY, CDR2 SMNVEV (reference sequence). V was pared by 3 bases and J by 5 bases, with 2 bases of the junction left unmatched. The CDR3 reads CASSFSGGETQYF. CDR3 in DNA: TGTGCCAGCAGTTTTTCGGGGGGGGAGACCCAGTACTTC.

The chain is built from TRBV9 and TRBJ1-2; no clear D gene. V gave up 2 bases and J gave up 4 bases, with 9 bases separating them. The CDR3 is 13 residues long. Germline CDR1 is SGDLS and CDR2 is YYNGEE. CDR3 coding DNA: TGTGCCAGCAGCGTGACGACGGGCTATGGCTACACCTTC. Translating gives CASSVTTGYGYTF. Filled out from reference TRBV9 and TRBJ1-2, the complete variable domain reads DSGVTQTPKHLITATGQRVTLRCSPRSGDLSVYWYQQSLDQGLQFLIQYYNGEERAKGNILERFSAQQFPDLHSELNLSSLELGDSALYFCASSVTTGYGYTFGSGTRLTVV.

The chain has TRBV27 and TRBJ2-5; TRBD2 agrees at 14 bases. CDR1 is MNHEY and CDR2 is SMNVEV in the germline V gene (reference sequence). This CDR3 is built from 19 residues. V lost 6 bases and J lost 5; bases outside the gene matches: 17. The CDR3 here is CASSQPPVTSGGAVETQYF. The CDR3 DNA sequence: TGTGCCAGCAGCCAACCCCCGGTGACTAGCGGGGGGGCTGTGGAGACCCAGTACTTC.

This chain uses TRBV3-1 (or the pseudogene TRBV3-2) with TRBJ2-2; D might be TRBD2 (5 bases). Trimming removed 1 base from V and 3 bases from J, with 12 bases in between. Looked up from germline, CDR1 is LGHDT and CDR2 is YNNKEL (reference sequence). This CDR3 is 16 amino acids long. CDR3 protein: CASSQVKDSDTGELFF. For the CDR3, the DNA is TGTGCCAGCAGCCAAGTTAAGGACTCAGACACCGGGGAGCTGTTTTTT.

Many counts were recorded for this clone. The chain employs TRBV25-1 and TRBJ2-3, with 11 positions matching TRBD1. The junction had 7 bases not matched to a gene; V was cut back by 2 bases and J by 6 bases. The CDR3 loop spans 16 amino acids. From germline, CDR1 is MGHDK and CDR2 SYGVNS. DNA of the CDR3: TGTGCCAGCAGTGAAGGACAGGGGGCGATTTCGGATACGCAGTATTTT. This sequence encodes CASSEGQGAISDTQYF.

The table lists this clone with a count of one. The rearrangement uses TRBV5-4 and TRBJ1-2; D uncertain. CDR3 length: 15 amino acids. The V gene lost 0 bases and the J gene lost 0 bases, with 9 bases spanning the gap. Germline V lookup: CDR1 SGHNT, CDR2 YYREEE (reference sequence). CDR3 region: CASSLVAEANYGYTF. The CDR3 nucleotides read TGTGCCAGCAGCTTGGTCGCGGAAGCTAACTATGGCTACACCTTC.

The chain employs TRBV7-9 and TRBJ1-4; 12 bases fit TRBD1. The CDR3 spans 18 residues. The germline V gene has CDR1 SEHNR and CDR2 FQNEAQ (reference sequence). J gave up 0 bases and V 5 bases, and 7 bases lay outside the gene matches. The CDR3 protein is CASSPGTGGVATNEKLFF. CDR3 coding DNA: TGTGCCAGCAGCCCGGGGACAGGGGGCGTCGCAACTAATGAAAAACTGTTTTTT.

V and J are TRBV2 and TRBJ1-6; 9 bases align to TRBD1. This CDR3 contains 15 residues. CDR1 and CDR2 from the germline V gene are SNHLY and FYNNEI. The ends lost 2 bases at V and 9 bases at J; junction bases unmatched: 5. This CDR3 reads CASSETGGYGSPLHF. CDR3 nucleotides: TGTGCCAGCAGTGAAACAGGGGGCTATGGTTCACCCCTCCACTTT.

This chain links TRBV2 with TRBJ1-1; possibly TRBD1 for D (5 bases). This CDR3 region has 16 residues. CDR1 SNHLY and CDR2 FYNNEI come from the germline V gene. V lost 0 bases and J lost 4, with 15 bases in between. CDR3 DNA: TGTGCCAGCAGTGAAGCGAGTGGGGCGGGGAGCACTGAAGCTTTCTTT. It yields the protein CASSEASGAGSTEAFF. The full variable domain, rest sourced from reference TRBV2 and TRBJ1-1, is EPEVTQTPSHQVTQMGQEVILRCVPISNHLYFYWYRQILGQKVEFLVSFYNNEISEKSEIFDDQFSVERPDGSNFTLKIRSTKLEDSAMYFCASSEASGAGSTEAFFGQGTRLTVV.

A single count supports this clone. The chain employs TRBV6-5 and TRBJ2-5; TRBD2 might be the D (6 bases). CDR3 length: 14 residues. Trimming took 6 bases from V and 2 from J, leaving 13 bases between them. Germline CDR1 MNHEY, CDR2 SVGAGI. The CDR3 nucleotides read TGTGCCAGCAGATCGGGGGTGGGGCAAGAGACCCAGTACTTC. Translating it yields CASRSGVGQETQYF.

The chain couples TRBV7-2 to TRBJ1-5; the D is unclear. The germline V gene encodes CDR1 SGHTA and CDR2 FQGNSA. This CDR3 region has 14 residues. Trimming took off 5 bases at V and 10 bases at J, with 18 bases between the two ends. CDR3 DNA sequence: TGTGCCAGCAGCAAAGACCGCGCGGAAGGACCCCAGCATTTT. It specifies CASSKDRAEGPQHF.

This chain uses TRBV4-1 with TRBJ1-5; possibly TRBD1 for D (6 bases). Deletions cut 4 bases from V and 4 bases from J, with 14 bases between. The CDR3 loop spans 15 amino acids. CDR1 MGHRA and CDR2 YSYEKL come from the germline V gene. CDR3 DNA sequence: TGCGCCAGCAGCCTCTACAGGGAAGAGAATCAGCCCCAGCATTTT. It is translated as CASSLYREENQPQHF.

This clone was observed a few times. The chain is built from TRBV18 and TRBJ2-6; a weak D match, TRBD1 (5 bases). Germline CDR1 and CDR2: KGHSH and LQKENI. The V end lost 3 bases, the J end lost 2 bases, and 11 bases lay between the germline ends. The CDR3 contains 16 residues. In nucleotides, the CDR3 is TGTGCCAGCTCACCCAATACAGGCCCTGGGGCCAACGTCCTGACTTTC. It yields the protein CASSPNTGPGANVLTF. The whole variable domain, remainder taken from reference TRBV18 and TRBJ2-6, is NAGVMQNPRHLVRRRGQEARLRCSPMKGHSHVYWYRQLPEEGLKFMVYLQKENIIDESGMPKERFSAEFPKEGPSILRIQQVVRGDSAAYFCASSPNTGPGANVLTFGAGSRLTVL.

The chain has TRBV19 and TRBJ2-1; 11 nucleotides line up with TRBD2. V shed 5 bases and J 7 bases; nucleotides not matched to a gene: 10. In germline, CDR1 is LNHDA, CDR2 SQIVND (reference sequence). The CDR3 consists of 16 residues. This CDR3 is CASSPAGTSGTNEQFF. In nucleotides, the CDR3 is TGTGCCAGTAGTCCGGCAGGGACTAGCGGAACGAATGAGCAGTTCTTC. Full variable domain (remainder filled in from reference TRBV19 and TRBJ2-1): DGGITQSPKYLFRKEGQNVTLSCEQNLNHDAMYWYRQDPGQGLRLIYYSQIVNDFQKGDIAEGYSVSREKKESFPLTVTSAQKNPTAFYLCASSPAGTSGTNEQFFGPGTRLTVL.

The CDR3 is CAPGAVSGDTSTDTQYF. CDR3 in DNA: TGTGCTCCCGGGGCAGTTAGCGGGGACACTAGCACAGATACGCAGTATTTT. The J gene is TRBJ2-3, the V gene TRBV21-1; the D call in the table, TRBD2, was not verified against the DNA. TRBV21-1 is assigned pseudogene status. The CDR3 spans 17 residues.

This clone was detected once. The genes are TRBV10-2 and TRBJ2-7; tentatively, D is TRBD2 (6 bases). Trimming removed 3 bases from V and 0 bases from J, with 12 bases in between. The CDR3 has 15 residues. Germline values: CDR1 WSHSY, CDR2 SAAADI. The CDR3 nucleotides are TGCGCCAGCAGTGATTCGGCGGGAAGCTCCTACGAGCAGTACTTC. Its protein is CASSDSAGSSYEQYF.

This chain links TRBV6-6 with TRBJ1-2, with D maybe TRBD1 (5 bases). The CDR3 totals 16 residues. Deletions cut 0 bases from V and 7 bases from J, with 18 bases between. Germline V gene sequence: CDR1 MNHNY, CDR2 SVGAGI (reference sequence). Written as DNA, the CDR3 is TGTGCCAGCAGTTACTCGAATTGGGACTCCCCTTCTGGCTACACCTTC. This encodes CASSYSNWDSPSGYTF.

This clone showed up just once. This chain connects TRBV30 to TRBJ2-2, with 7 bases aligning to TRBD1. Germline trimming cut 8 bases from V and 5 bases from J; bases unmatched to any gene: 5. Germline CDR1 reads GTSNPN; CDR2 reads SVGIG (reference sequence). CDR3 length: 12 amino acids. The CDR3 coding sequence is TGTGCCCGACAGGGAAGGACCGGGGAGCTGTTTTTT. Amino acid sequence: CARQGRTGELFF.

This chain links TRBV6-2 or TRBV6-3 with TRBJ1-2; D is possibly TRBD1 (6 bases). The CDR3 is made up of 13 amino acids. Trimming took off 5 bases at V and 7 bases at J, with 14 bases between the two ends. Per germline, CDR1 MNHEY and CDR2 SVGEGT. The CDR3 DNA reads TGTGCCAGCAGTACAGGGAAGGGTCTTGGCTACACCTTC. It codes for CASSTGKGLGYTF.

This clone was counted once. The chain couples TRBV27 to TRBJ1-6, with D possibly matching TRBD1 (5 bases). The V end was cut by 5 bases, the J end by 11 bases, with 13 bases between. Germline V CDR1 and CDR2: MNHEY, SMNVEV (reference sequence). The CDR3 extends over 13 amino acids. In DNA form, the CDR3 reads TGTGCCAGCAGTGCCGGGACGGGAGCACCCCTCCACTTT. Translated: CASSAGTGAPLHF.

The chain joins TRBV7-9 to TRBJ1-5, with D perhaps TRBD1 (6 bases). The V gene lost 2 bases and the J gene lost 5 bases, with 10 bases spanning the gap. The CDR3 extends over 14 amino acids. CDR1 is SEHNR, CDR2 FQNEAQ, per germline (reference sequence). The CDR3 region has the DNA TGTGCCAGCAGCTTATTGGCAGGGGATCAGCCCCAGCATTTT. Its translation is CASSLLAGDQPQHF.

The J gene is TRBJ2-2, the V gene TRBV19; the match to TRBD2 covers 16 bases. Germline loops: CDR1 LNHDA, CDR2 SQIVND (reference sequence). The length of the CDR3 is 20 residues. V lost 5 bases to trimming and J lost 3 bases; unmatched junction nucleotides: 12. CDR3 loop: CASSSTNPGTSGGDTGELFF. The CDR3 region has the DNA TGTGCCAGTAGTTCAACCAACCCTGGGACTAGCGGGGGGGACACCGGGGAGCTGTTTTTT.

The CDR3 sequence is CASSEHQNSPLHF. CDR3 DNA sequence: TGTGCCAGCAGTGAACACCAGAATTCACCCCTCCACTTT. The J gene is TRBJ1-6, the V gene TRBV27; D is unresolved. Deletions cut 5 bases from V and 7 bases from J, with 9 bases between. CDR1 is MNHEY, CDR2 SMNVEV, per germline (reference sequence). The CDR3 loop spans 13 amino acids.

This chain joins TRBV3-1 (or the pseudogene TRBV3-2) and TRBJ2-7; 9 bases fit TRBD2. V was clipped by 0 bases and J by 0 bases; unmatched bases: 3. The CDR3 spans 16 residues. Germline-derived CDR1 and CDR2 are LGHDT and YNNKEL (reference sequence). The CDR3 bases are TGTGCCAGCAGCCAAGATCGGACTAGCGCCTCCTACGAGCAGTACTTC. As protein: CASSQDRTSASYEQYF.

This chain uses TRBV7-9 with TRBJ1-2; 7 bases are a match to TRBD1. V lost 5 bases to trimming and J lost 5 bases; unmatched junction nucleotides: 2. The germline V gene encodes CDR1 SEHNR and CDR2 FQNEAQ (reference sequence). The CDR3 is 12 amino acids. CDR3 amino acids: CASSVTGYGYTF. In DNA, the CDR3 is TGTGCCAGCAGCGTGACAGGGTATGGCTACACCTTC.

The V call is TRBV24-1, the J call TRBJ1-2; tentatively, D is TRBD1 (5 bases). V dropped 4 bases and J dropped 10 bases, with 12 bases sitting between them. The CDR3 runs to 12 residues. Germline V lookup: CDR1 KGHDR, CDR2 SFDVKD. The CDR3 protein is CATSDPRGTYTF. In DNA, the CDR3 is TGTGCCACCAGTGACCCCCGGGGGACCTACACCTTC.

This rearrangement joins TRBV30 to TRBJ1-4; 7 bases are a match to TRBD1. V gave up 2 bases and J gave up 8 bases; unmatched junction bases: 11. The CDR3 runs 15 residues. Looked up from germline, CDR1 is GTSNPN and CDR2 is SVGIG (reference sequence). CDR3 protein: CAWSSYRGEGEKLFF. The DNA of the CDR3 is TGTGCCTGGAGTTCTTACAGGGGTGAGGGGGAAAAACTGTTTTTT. The full variable domain, its missing parts supplied by reference TRBV30 and TRBJ1-4, is SQTIHQWPATLVQPVGSPLSLECTVEGTSNPNLYWYRQAAGRGLQLLFYSVGIGQISSEVPQNLSASRPQDRQFILSSKKLLLSDSGFYLCAWSSYRGEGEKLFFGSGTQLSVL.